A selection of T cell receptor beta chains follows, all from one sample in a study of long-term antiretroviral therapy in people with HIV. The assay was immunoSEQ multiplex PCR, and TCRdb's table has in-frame clones only and misses some. The table records approximately 22,000 clones, less than 85% of them present only once. Sequencing was performed on unsorted PBMCs, taken 0.5 years before starting antiretroviral therapy. These receptors came from a man aged 35-49 years with HIV. Each CDR3 is given with its conserved first and last residue. A D gene is named only where the DNA matches it firmly. Clone sizes are given selectively: once, few, many, or a class where the clone is expanded.

clone_size	v_call	d_call	j_call	cdr3_aa	cdr3_nt
-	TRBV6-5	-	TRBJ2-5	CASSSYTGLQETQYF	TGTGCCAGCAGTTCCTATACAGGGCTCCAAGAGACCCAGTACTTC
few	TRBV19	-	TRBJ2-1	CASSLTQGTGQFF	TGTGCCAGCTCCTTGACCCAGGGCACGGGGCAGTTCTTC
-	TRBV7-2	-	TRBJ1-1	CASSFSRANTEAFF	TGTGCCAGCAGCTTTAGCAGGGCGAACACTGAAGCTTTCTTT
once	TRBV7-3	TRBD2	TRBJ2-1	CASSPRTSVSYNEQFF	TGTGCCAGCAGCCCCAGGACTAGCGTTTCCTACAATGAGCAGTTCTTC
few	TRBV2	TRBD1	TRBJ1-3	CASSETGGWGIYF	TGTGCCAGCAGTGAAACAGGGGGCTGGGGCATATATTTT
once	TRBV29-1	TRBD2	TRBJ2-1	CSVGRGGSSYNEQFF	TGCAGCGTCGGGCGGGGGGGGAGCTCCTACAATGAGCAGTTCTTC
-	TRBV7-9	-	TRBJ2-7	CASSLTYEQYF	TGTGCCAGCAGTTTAACCTACGAGCAGTACTTC
few	TRBV4-2	-	TRBJ1-2	CASSQEQGVNYGYTF	TGTGCCAGCAGCCAAGAGCAGGGAGTTAACTATGGCTACACCTTC
-	TRBV21-1	-	TRBJ2-1	CASSSGPEPFF	TGTGCCAGCAGCTCGGGCCCCGAGCCGTTCTTC
-	TRBV5-4	TRBD1	TRBJ2-5	CASSSVRGRGETQYF	TGTGCCAGCAGCTCTGTTAGGGGGCGCGGGGAGACCCAGTACTTC
-	TRBV7-8	-	TRBJ1-1	CASSLLGANTEAFF	TGTGCCAGCAGCCTTTTGGGGGCGAACACTGAAGCTTTCTTT
-	TRBV5-1	TRBD1	TRBJ2-7	CASSGGTGTGSYEQYF	TGCGCCAGCAGTGGGGGGACCGGGACAGGATCCTACGAGCAGTACTTC
few	TRBV4-3	-	TRBJ1-2	CASSQVTGANYGYTF	TGCGCCAGCAGCCAAGTTACAGGTGCTAACTATGGCTACACCTTC
-	TRBV28	-	TRBJ1-3	CASLRLSGNTIYF	TGTGCCAGCTTGAGACTCTCTGGAAACACCATATATTTT
-	TRBV7-8	-	TRBJ2-1	CASSLLGDSYNEQFF	TGTGCCAGCAGCTTATTGGGGGACTCCTACAATGAGCAGTTCTTC
-	TRBV5-5	-	TRBJ2-7	CASSFLRGEYEQYF	TGTGCCAGCAGCTTCCTCAGGGGAGAGTACGAGCAGTACTTC
-	TRBV11-2	-	TRBJ2-7	CASSPLRVKPGLFSYEQYF	TGTGCCAGCAGTCCCCTCAGGGTAAAACCGGGACTGTTCTCCTACGAGCAGTACTTC
-	TRBV5-5	-	TRBJ2-1	CASSFSDEQFF	TGTGCCAGCAGCTTCAGTGATGAGCAGTTCTTC
-	TRBV30	-	TRBJ2-5	CAWSVLRGQETQYF	TGTGCCTGGAGTGTACTTAGGGGCCAAGAGACCCAGTACTTC
-	TRBV7-3	TRBD2	TRBJ2-7	CASSLGGSREQYF	TGTGCCAGCAGCTTGGGGGGGAGCCGCGAGCAGTACTTC
-	TRBV27	-	TRBJ2-1	CASSWAQGGYNEQFF	TGTGCCAGCAGTTGGGCCCAGGGGGGGTACAATGAGCAGTTCTTC
-	TRBV11-2	-	TRBJ1-2	CASSLGVSYGYTF	TGTGCCAGCAGCTTAGGGGTCAGCTATGGCTACACCTTC
once	TRBV7-8	-	TRBJ1-3	CASSSVLAVGNTIYF	TGTGCCAGCAGCTCCGTATTGGCAGTAGGAAACACCATATATTTT
-	TRBV5-1	TRBD2	TRBJ2-7	CASSLGLARSYEQYF	TGCGCCAGCAGCTTGGGACTAGCGAGATCCTACGAGCAGTACTTC
-	TRBV19	TRBD1	TRBJ2-2	CASSSFTGGMNTGELFF	TGTGCCAGTAGCTCCTTTACAGGGGGAATGAACACCGGGGAGCTGTTTTTT